The sequence of this TCR beta chain was determined in a study of T cells in Graves' hyperthyroidism and ophthalmopathy. Per the germline V gene, CDR1 is SGDLS and CDR2 is YYNGEE. V gave up 0 bases and J gave up 7 bases, with 13 bases separating them. This CDR3 has 15 residues. Exclusions: uncontrolled infection, other autoimmune disease, pregnancy, lactation. This clonotype was seen many times. RNA transcripts served as the template for amplifying TCR beta CDR3 regions. The TCR CDR3 was amplified in a first-round RT-PCR using the HTBI primer set. TCRdb passed the multiplex PCR reads through MiXCR, listing each CDR3 protein once. The profile shows some 500,000 distinct CDR3 sequences, around a quarter of them singletons.

Specimen: blood. The chain couples TRBV9 to TRBJ2-2, with D perhaps given as TRBD1 or TRBD2 (5 bases each). The receptor's source is a woman aged 25-40 years with Graves' ophthalmopathy. The DNA of the CDR3 is TGTGCCAGCAGCGTAGAGACAGTGGCGGGCGGGGAGCTGTTTTTT. It yields the protein CASSVETVAGGELFF.